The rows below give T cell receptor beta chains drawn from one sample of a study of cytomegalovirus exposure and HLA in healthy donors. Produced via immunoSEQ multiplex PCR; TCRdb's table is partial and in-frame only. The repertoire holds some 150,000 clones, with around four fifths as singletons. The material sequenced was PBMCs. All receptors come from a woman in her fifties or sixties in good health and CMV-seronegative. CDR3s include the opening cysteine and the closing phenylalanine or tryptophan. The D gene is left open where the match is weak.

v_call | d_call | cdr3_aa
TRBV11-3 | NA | CASSLGQSSYEQYF
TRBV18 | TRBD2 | CASSPPASGPYEQYF
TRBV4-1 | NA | CASSQERSTYGYTF
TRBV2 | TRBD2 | CASRSQRETDEQFF
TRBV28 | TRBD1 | CASDFTTGVVNQPQHF
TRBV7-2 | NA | CASQFQGNYGYTF
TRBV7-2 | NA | CASSLGAGFSYEQYF
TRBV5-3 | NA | CARSCGSYEQYF
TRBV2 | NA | CASSVEVTEAFF
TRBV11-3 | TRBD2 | CASSTSGSSNTGELFF
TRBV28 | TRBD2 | CASSRRTSGGLEETQYF
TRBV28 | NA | CASSLGRTNEKLFF
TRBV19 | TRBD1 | CASSINRGYEQYF
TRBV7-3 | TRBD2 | CASSTLAGAANNEQFF
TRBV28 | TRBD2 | CASSSSGGLSDEQYF
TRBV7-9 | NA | CASSFLGGQETQYF
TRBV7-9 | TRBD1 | CASSLGLTGREVQFF
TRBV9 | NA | CASSADGTRNSPLHF
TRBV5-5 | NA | CASILLLSGELFF
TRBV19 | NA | CASGTGHRQFF
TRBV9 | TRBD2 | CASSVEGLAITGELFF
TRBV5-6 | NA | CASSLWLAGVNEQFF
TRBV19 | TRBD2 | CASSPSGGSYHEQYF
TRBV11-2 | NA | CASSLDLTKQNYGYTF
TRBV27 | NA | CASRLAREQYF
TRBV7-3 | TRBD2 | CASSPKGTSGTTNTGELFF
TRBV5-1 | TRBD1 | CASSFSIPGTGEEKLFF
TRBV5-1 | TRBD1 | CASSPGQKNTEAFF
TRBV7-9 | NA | CASSLATGLNTEAFF
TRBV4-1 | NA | CASSQESGFHNEQFF
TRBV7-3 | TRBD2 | CASSIAGGPYEQYF
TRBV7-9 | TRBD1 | CASSLVGQGHTIYF
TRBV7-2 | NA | CASSLVWAAAGQPQHF
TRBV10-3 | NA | CAISESRGYGYTF
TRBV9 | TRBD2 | CASSDSGGPNTGELFF
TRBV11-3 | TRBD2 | CASSSPQRGDEQFF
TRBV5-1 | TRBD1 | CASSSTGPANEKLFF
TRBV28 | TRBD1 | CASSPQTGGGNQPQHF
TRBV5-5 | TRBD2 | CASSSPSGMSSYEQYF
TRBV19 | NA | CASSMGPGRRHEKLFF
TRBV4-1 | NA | CASSQDSGTYQETQYF
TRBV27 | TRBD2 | CASSAGRAYEQYF
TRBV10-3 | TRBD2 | CATRKAGDRDEQYF
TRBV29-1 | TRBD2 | CSVAVSAGAIYEQYF
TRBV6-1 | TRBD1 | CASSMGQFSGNTIYF
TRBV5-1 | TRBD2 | CASSSPVGGGNTGELFF
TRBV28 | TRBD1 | CASSTPGQGGYGYTF
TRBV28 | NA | CASSVSGSSYNEQFF
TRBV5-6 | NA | CASSLSGGETQYF
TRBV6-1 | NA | CASSERPVSNEKLFF
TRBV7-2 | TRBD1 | CASTRDRGQPQHF
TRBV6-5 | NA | CASSYTLDSPYEQYF
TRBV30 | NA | CAWDVASNYGYTF